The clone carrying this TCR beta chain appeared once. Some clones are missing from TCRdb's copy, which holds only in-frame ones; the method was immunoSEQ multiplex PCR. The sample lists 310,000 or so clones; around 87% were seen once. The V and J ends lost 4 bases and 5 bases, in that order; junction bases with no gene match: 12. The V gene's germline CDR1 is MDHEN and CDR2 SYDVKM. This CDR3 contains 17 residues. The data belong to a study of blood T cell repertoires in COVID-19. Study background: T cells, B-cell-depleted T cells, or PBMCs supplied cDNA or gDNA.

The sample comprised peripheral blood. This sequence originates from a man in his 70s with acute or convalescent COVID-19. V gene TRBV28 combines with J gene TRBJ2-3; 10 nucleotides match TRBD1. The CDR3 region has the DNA TGTGCCAGCAGTTCTCCCTCCGGGACAGGGGCAGAAGATACGCAGTATTTT. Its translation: CASSSPSGTGAEDTQYF.